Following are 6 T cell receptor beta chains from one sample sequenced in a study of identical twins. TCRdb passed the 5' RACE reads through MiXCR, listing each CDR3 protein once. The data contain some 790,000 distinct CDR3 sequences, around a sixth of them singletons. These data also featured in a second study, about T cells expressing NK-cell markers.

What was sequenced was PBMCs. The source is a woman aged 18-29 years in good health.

CDR3 coding DNA: TGCGCCAGCGCCAGGGGAGGTAGCACAGATACGCAGTATTTT. It yields the protein CASARGGSTDTQYF. The gene calls are TRBV4-1 and TRBJ2-3, with D tentatively TRBD1 or TRBD2 (6 bases each). The germline CDR1 and CDR2 sequences are MGHRA and YSYEKL. This CDR3 region has 14 residues. The V and J ends lost 8 bases and 0 bases respectively, with 12 bases between them.

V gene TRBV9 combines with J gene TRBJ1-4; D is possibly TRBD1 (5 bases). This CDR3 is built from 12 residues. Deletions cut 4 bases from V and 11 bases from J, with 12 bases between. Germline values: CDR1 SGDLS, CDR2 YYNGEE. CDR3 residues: CASSPDSYKLFF. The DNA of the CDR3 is TGTGCCAGCAGCCCAGACAGTTACAAACTGTTTTTT.

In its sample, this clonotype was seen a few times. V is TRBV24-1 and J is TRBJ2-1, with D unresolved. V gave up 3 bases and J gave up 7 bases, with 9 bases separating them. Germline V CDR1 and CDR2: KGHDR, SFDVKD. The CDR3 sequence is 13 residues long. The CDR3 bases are TGTGCCACCAGTGATCCTGTCCGGAATGAGCAGTTCTTC. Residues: CATSDPVRNEQFF.

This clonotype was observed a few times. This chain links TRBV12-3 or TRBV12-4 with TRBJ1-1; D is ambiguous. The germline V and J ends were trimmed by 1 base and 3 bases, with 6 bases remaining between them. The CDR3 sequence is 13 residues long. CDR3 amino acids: CASSLEWDTEAFF. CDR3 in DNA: TGTGCCAGCAGTTTAGAGTGGGACACTGAAGCTTTCTTT.

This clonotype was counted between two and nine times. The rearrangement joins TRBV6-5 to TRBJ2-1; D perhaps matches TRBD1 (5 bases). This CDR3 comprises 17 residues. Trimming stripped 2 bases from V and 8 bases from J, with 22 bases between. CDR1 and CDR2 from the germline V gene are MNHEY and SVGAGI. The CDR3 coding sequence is TGTGCCAGCAGTTACGTAGGAACAGGCGGCCAGATCGATGAGCAGTTCTTC. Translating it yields CASSYVGTGGQIDEQFF.

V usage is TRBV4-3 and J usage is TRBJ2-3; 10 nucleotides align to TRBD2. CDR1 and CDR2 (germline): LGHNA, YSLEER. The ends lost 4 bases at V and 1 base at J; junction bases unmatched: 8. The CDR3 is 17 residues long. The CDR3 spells CASSPHGLAGGTDTQYF. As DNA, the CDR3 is TGCGCCAGCAGCCCCCACGGGCTAGCGGGGGGCACAGATACGCAGTATTTT.